This T cell receptor (beta chain) is drawn from a study of patients and donors after allogeneic stem cell transplantation. CDR1 is KGHDR, CDR2 SFDVKD, per germline. The CDR3 runs to 16 residues. Trimming removed 2 bases from V and 1 base from J, with 8 bases in between. In this sample, this clonotype turned up many times. TCRdb itself ran the RT-PCR reads through MiXCR, one entry per CDR3 protein. The sample has roughly 940,000 distinct CDR3 sequences; roughly 18% are singletons. Sequenced: blood, either unsorted or a sorted T cell fraction (not recorded which). The sequence derives from a human donor who was either an allogeneic HSCT recipient or a stem cell or donor lymphocyte infusion donor (not recorded which). It is not recorded whose cells these are; they may come from a transplant donor. This chain joins TRBV24-1 and TRBJ2-6; no firm D call. DNA of the CDR3: TGTGCCACCAGTGATTCTACAGTGTCTGGGGCCAACGTCCTGACTTTC. Translation gives CATSDSTVSGANVLTF.